Following are 21 T cell receptor beta chains from one sample sequenced in a study of Tregs in tolerant kidney transplant recipients. The table came from immunoSEQ multiplex PCR; TCRdb's copy has only in-frame clones and leaves some out. This repertoire includes approximately 35,000 clones. The source was CD8+ T cells from blood, collected before the transplant. The receptors come from a human donor who received a combined kidney and bone marrow transplant.

Concerning this clone: Read data end 3 residues before the CDR3 end; the end is taken from the germline J gene. The chain links TRBV18 to TRBJ2-5; 9 positions agree with TRBD1. The CDR3 is 15 residues long. The ends lost 0 bases at V and 5 bases at J; junction bases unmatched: 4. Germline CDR1 and CDR2: KGHSH and LQKENI. CDR3 loop: CASSPPGTGFETQYF. The sequenced part of the CDR3 DNA is TGTGCCAGCTCACCACCCGGGACAGGGTTTGAGACC.

Remarks on this clone: Coverage ceases 3 residues before the CDR3 finishes, and the germline J gene fills in the end. J is TRBJ2-7 and V is TRBV7-9; 8 positions agree with TRBD1. Germline CDR1 SEHNR, CDR2 FQNEAQ (reference sequence). Trimming removed 2 bases from V and 0 bases from J; junction bases left unmatched: 0. CDR3 length equals 14 residues. CDR3 loop: CASSLTGGSYEQYF. CDR3 bases read: TGTGCCAGCAGCTTAACAGGGGGCTCCTACGAG.

A remark on this clone: The read terminates 3 residues before the CDR3 end, so the remaining end is supplied by the germline J gene. The V gene is TRBV7-2, the J gene TRBJ2-7; possibly TRBD2 for D (5 bases). The V and J ends lost 3 bases and 0 bases respectively, with 9 bases between them. This CDR3 region has 14 residues. The germline V gene encodes CDR1 SGHTA and CDR2 FQGNSA. The DNA read from the CDR3 is TGTGCCAGCAGCTTCACGGGGAGCTCCTACGAG. Its translation: CASSFTGSSYE. The full CDR3 sequence reads CASSFTGSSYEQYF.

Of note for this clone: The read is 3 residues too short to cover the CDR3 end, so that end is filled in from the germline J gene. The rearrangement uses TRBV13 and TRBJ1-4; no clear D. The length of the CDR3 is 15 residues. Germline V CDR1 and CDR2: PRHDT, FYEKMQ (reference sequence). V lost 0 bases to trimming and J lost 8 bases, with 13 bases between them. The covered CDR3 bases are TGTGCCAGCAGCTTAGGTCCGCCCCCAACAGAAAAA. Translating gives CASSLGPPPTEK. The full CDR3 reads CASSLGPPPTEKLFF.

Concerning this clone itself: The CDR3 extends 3 residues past the end of the read, so its final part is completed from the germline J gene. The chain joins TRBV19 to TRBJ2-2, with 8 bases lining up with TRBD2. With V trimmed by 7 bases and J by 6 bases, 10 bases remained unmatched. The germline V gene has CDR1 LNHDA and CDR2 SQIVND (reference sequence). This CDR3 has 15 amino acids. The chain's CDR3 is CASTGGEELAGELFF. The DNA read from the CDR3 is TGTGCCAGTACCGGGGGGGAGGAGCTCGCCGGGGAG.

With regard to this clone: The read halts 3 residues ahead of the CDR3 end, with the missing end drawn from the germline J gene. The chain is built from TRBV2 and TRBJ2-1; 12 bases are a match to TRBD1. The CDR3 loop spans 18 amino acids. J was trimmed by 8 bases and V by 6 bases; bases with no gene match: 17. Germline CDR1 is SNHLY and CDR2 is FYNNEI. CDR3 sequence reads: CASRRTPNPGTGGDEQFF. CDR3 DNA, as far as it was read: TGTGCCAGCAGGCGTACCCCAAACCCCGGGACAGGGGGCGATGAG.

For this clone: The observed sequence ends 3 residues before the CDR3 terminus, with the missing tail filled in from the germline J gene. The genes are TRBV19 and TRBJ2-7; D possibly corresponds to TRBD1 (6 bases). The germline CDR1 and CDR2 sequences are LNHDA and SQIVND (reference sequence). CDR3 length equals 15 residues. The V end lost 5 bases, the J end lost 1 base, and 15 bases lay between the germline ends. Incomplete CDR3 DNA: TGTGCCAGTAGTTGGGGCAGGGGCAAGTCCTACGAG. Translating it yields CASSWGRGKSYE. The complete CDR3 sequence is CASSWGRGKSYEQYF.

A word on this clone: The read halts 3 residues ahead of the CDR3 end, with the missing end drawn from the germline J gene. V is TRBV7-9 and J is TRBJ1-1, with D possibly matching TRBD1 (6 bases). Germline V gene lookup returns CDR1 SEHNR and CDR2 FQNEAQ (reference sequence). The CDR3 has 12 residues. CDR3: CASSLGQPKAFF. The sequenced CDR3 bases are TGTGCCAGCAGCCTCGGACAGCCAAAA.

Remarks on this clone: The read terminates 3 residues before the CDR3 end, so the remaining end is supplied by the germline J gene. This chain joins TRBV13 and TRBJ1-2, with 8 bases matching TRBD1. Germline CDR1 is PRHDT and CDR2 is FYEKMQ (reference sequence). V gave up 0 bases and J gave up 4 bases; unmatched junction bases: 4. The CDR3 spans 15 residues. CDR3 DNA (partial): TGTGCCAGCAGCTTAGGGACAGGGGAAACCTATGGC. Its protein is CASSLGTGETYG. The whole CDR3 sequence reads CASSLGTGETYGYTF.

As concerns this clone: The observed sequence ends 3 residues before the CDR3 terminus, with the missing tail filled in from the germline J gene. V usage is TRBV19 and J usage is TRBJ2-4, with 10 bases aligning to TRBD2. The CDR3 extends over 17 amino acids. Germline lookup yields CDR1 LNHDA and CDR2 SQIVND (reference sequence). The trim removed 0 bases at V and 2 bases at J, leaving 4 bases unmatched. CDR3 DNA, as far as it was read: TGTGCCAGTAGTATAGAGGAGCGGGGGGGCCCCAAAAACATT. Amino acids: CASSIEERGGPKNI. In full, the CDR3 is CASSIEERGGPKNIQYF.

The CDR3 sequence is CSAWTGSNYGYTF. CDR3 bases read: TGCAGCGCCTGGACAGGGTCTAACTATGGC. This chain uses TRBV29-1 with TRBJ1-2; TRBD1 agrees at 8 bases. Coverage ceases 3 residues before the CDR3 finishes, and the germline J gene fills in the end. J gave up 0 bases and V 7 bases, and 4 bases lay outside the gene matches. The V gene's germline CDR1 is SQVTM and CDR2 ANQGSEA. The CDR3 is 13 amino acids.

With respect to this clone: The CDR3 end is not reached by the read, which stops 3 residues before it; the germline J gene fills it in. This chain uses TRBV2 with TRBJ2-5; 8 positions match TRBD2. V was pared by 4 bases and J by 1 base, with 11 bases of the junction left unmatched. Per the germline V gene, CDR1 is SNHLY and CDR2 is FYNNEI. CDR3 length: 17 amino acids. The CDR3: CASSVDEGLGFQETQYF. The sequenced part of the CDR3 DNA is TGTGCCAGCAGTGTCGATGAGGGACTAGGTTTCCAAGAGACC.

To note about this clone: The read gets to within 3 residues of the CDR3 end, and the germline J gene fills in the rest. The chain joins TRBV19 to TRBJ2-2; TRBD2 might be the D (6 bases). Germline CDR1 LNHDA, CDR2 SQIVND (reference sequence). With 5 bases removed from V and 3 bases from J, the gap between germline ends came to 16 bases. This CDR3 has 16 residues. This chain's CDR3 is CASSGRRAKDTGELFF. The CDR3 bases that were read are TGTGCCAGTAGTGGCCGGAGGGCCAAAGACACCGGGGAG. Together with reference TRBV19 and TRBJ2-2, the CDR3 gives the full variable domain: DGGITQSPKYLFRKEGQNVTLSCEQNLNHDAMYWYRQDPGQGLRLIYYSQIVNDFQKGDIAEGYSVSREKKESFPLTVTSAQKNPTAFYLCASSGRRAKDTGELFFGEGSRLTVL.

Concerning this clone: Coverage ceases 3 residues before the CDR3 finishes, and the germline J gene fills in the end. The chain combines TRBV7-6 with TRBJ1-5; D is uncertain. Germline V gene data show CDR1 as SGHVS and CDR2 as FNYEAQ. The V and J ends lost 2 bases and 4 bases respectively, with 12 bases between them. CDR3 size: 15 residues. CDR3 DNA, as far as it was read: TGTGCCAGCAGCTTATCGGGTGAGGTGAATCAGCCC. As protein: CASSLSGEVNQP. The whole CDR3 sequence reads CASSLSGEVNQPQHF.

Notes on this clone: Read sequence stops 3 residues before the CDR3 end, and the germline J gene provides the missing end. This chain joins TRBV6-2 or TRBV6-3 and TRBJ2-4, with TRBD1 as a possible D gene (6 bases). Germline CDR1 is MNHEY and CDR2 is SVGEGT. This CDR3 has 15 amino acids. Trimming shortened V by 2 bases and J by 6 bases, and 14 bases separated the two germline ends. The sequenced part of the CDR3 DNA is TGTGCCAGCAGTTACGTGGGGACAAGGGGAAACATT. It codes for CASSYVGTRGNI. The full CDR3 reads CASSYVGTRGNIQYF.

In the case of this clone: The read stops 3 residues short of the end of the CDR3; the missing end is completed from the germline J gene. The J gene is TRBJ1-1, the V gene TRBV6-2 or TRBV6-3; 8 bases fit TRBD1. CDR3 size: 15 residues. Trimming took 5 bases from V and 1 from J; bases not matched to a gene: 6. CDR1 MNHEY and CDR2 SVGEGT come from the germline V gene. CDR3: CASSPRTGPNTEAFF. CDR3 bases read: TGTGCCAGCAGTCCCAGGACAGGGCCGAACACTGAA.

As regards this clone: The sequence runs out 3 residues before the end of the CDR3; the remainder is reconstructed from the germline J gene. V usage is TRBV29-1 and J usage is TRBJ2-1, with 8 bases identical to TRBD1. The CDR3 sequence is 14 residues long. Germline V gene lookup returns CDR1 SQVTM and CDR2 ANQGSEA. V lost 7 bases to trimming and J lost 0 bases; unmatched junction nucleotides: 5. The sequenced part of the CDR3 DNA is TGCAGCGGGACAACAGGGGGCTCCTACAATGAG. It yields the protein CSGTTGGSYNE. The full CDR3 sequence reads CSGTTGGSYNEQFF.

The CDR3 DNA, read in part, is TGTGCTAGTGGTTTGGTAGGAGGGTTCTACGAG. Protein product: CASGLVGGFYE. The entire CDR3 reads CASGLVGGFYEQYF. The genes are TRBV12-5 and TRBJ2-7; D may be TRBD2 (6 bases). The read falls 3 residues short of the CDR3 end, and the missing part is taken from the germline J gene. CDR1 and CDR2 (germline): LGHNT, FRNRAP. The CDR3 runs 14 residues. Trimming removed 0 bases from V and 3 bases from J, with 9 bases in between.

To note about this clone: The read terminates 3 residues before the CDR3 end, so the remaining end is supplied by the germline J gene. The V gene is TRBV2, the J gene TRBJ2-3; 8 nucleotides match TRBD1. V shed 3 bases, J shed 2 bases, and the junction held 10 bases outside the gene matches. CDR3 length: 17 residues. The germline V gene encodes CDR1 SNHLY and CDR2 FYNNEI. The CDR3 DNA, read in part, is TGTGCCAGCAGTGACCCTGGACAGGGAGGTACCACAGATACG. It yields the protein CASSDPGQGGTTDT. The CDR3 as a whole reads CASSDPGQGGTTDTQYF.

Regarding this clone: Read coverage stops 3 residues before the CDR3 terminus; the germline J gene supplies the remainder. The chain employs TRBV7-6 and TRBJ1-1; D gene ambiguous. With 0 bases removed from V and 0 bases from J, the gap between germline ends came to 2 bases. Germline-derived CDR1 and CDR2 are SGHVS and FNYEAQ. This CDR3 spans 13 amino acids. The covered CDR3 bases are TGTGCCAGCAGCTTAGCCTTGAACACTGAA. Residues: CASSLALNTE. From start to end, the CDR3 is CASSLALNTEAFF.

CDR3 protein: CASSLYVLYEQYF. Partial CDR3 DNA: TGTGCCAGCAGCTTATACGTACTCTACGAG. The rearrangement uses TRBV7-2 and TRBJ2-7; D not certain. Sequencing ends 3 residues short of the CDR3 end; the germline J gene provides the rest. Looked up from germline, CDR1 is SGHTA and CDR2 is FQGNSA. V was pared by 2 bases and J by 3 bases, with 8 bases between. The CDR3 has 13 residues.